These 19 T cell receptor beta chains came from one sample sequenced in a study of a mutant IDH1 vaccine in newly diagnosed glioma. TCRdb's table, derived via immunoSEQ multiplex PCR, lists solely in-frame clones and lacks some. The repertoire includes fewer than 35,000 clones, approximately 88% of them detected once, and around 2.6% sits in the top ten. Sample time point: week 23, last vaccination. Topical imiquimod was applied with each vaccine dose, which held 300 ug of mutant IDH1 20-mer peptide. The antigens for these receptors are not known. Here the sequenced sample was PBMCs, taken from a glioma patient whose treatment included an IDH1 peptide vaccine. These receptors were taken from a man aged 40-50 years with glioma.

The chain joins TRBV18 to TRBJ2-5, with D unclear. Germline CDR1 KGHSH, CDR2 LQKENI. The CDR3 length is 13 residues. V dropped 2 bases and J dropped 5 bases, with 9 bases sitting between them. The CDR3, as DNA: TGTGCCAGCTCACCAGGTCAGAAGGAGACCCAGTACTTC. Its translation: CASSPGQKETQYF.

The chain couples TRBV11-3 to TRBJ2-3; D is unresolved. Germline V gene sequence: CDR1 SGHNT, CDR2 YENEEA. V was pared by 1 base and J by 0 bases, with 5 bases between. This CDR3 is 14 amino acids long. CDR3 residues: CASSLGPSTDTQYF. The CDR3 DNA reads TGTGCCAGCAGCTTAGGCCCTAGCACAGATACGCAGTATTTT.

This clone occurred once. The DNA of the CDR3 is TGTGCCAGTAGTTCGGACAGGGGGCGGAATGAAGCTTTCTTT. Its translation: CASSSDRGRNEAFF. The rearrangement joins TRBV19 to TRBJ1-1; the match to TRBD1 covers 11 bases. This CDR3 has 14 residues. From germline, CDR1 is LNHDA and CDR2 SQIVND (reference sequence). Trimming at V came to 5 bases and at J to 7 bases, leaving 6 bases not matched to a gene.

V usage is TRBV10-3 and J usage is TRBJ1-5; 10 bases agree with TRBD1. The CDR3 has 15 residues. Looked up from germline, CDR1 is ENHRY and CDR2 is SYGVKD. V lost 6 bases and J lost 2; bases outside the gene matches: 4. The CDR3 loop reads CAISTGQGGNQPQHF. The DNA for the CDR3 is TGTGCCATCAGCACCGGACAGGGGGGCAATCAGCCCCAGCATTTT.

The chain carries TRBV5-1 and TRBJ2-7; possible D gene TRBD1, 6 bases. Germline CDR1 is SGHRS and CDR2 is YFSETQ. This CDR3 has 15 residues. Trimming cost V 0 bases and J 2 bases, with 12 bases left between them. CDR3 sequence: CASSLVAGVPYEQYV. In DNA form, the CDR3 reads TGCGCCAGCAGCTTGGTGGCAGGGGTCCCCTACGAGCAGTACGTC.

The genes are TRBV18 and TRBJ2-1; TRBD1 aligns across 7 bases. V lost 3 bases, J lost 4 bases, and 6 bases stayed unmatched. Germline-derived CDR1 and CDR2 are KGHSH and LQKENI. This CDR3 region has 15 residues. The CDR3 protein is CASSPGQPFYNEQFF. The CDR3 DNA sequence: TGTGCCAGCTCACCGGGACAGCCCTTTTACAATGAGCAGTTCTTC.

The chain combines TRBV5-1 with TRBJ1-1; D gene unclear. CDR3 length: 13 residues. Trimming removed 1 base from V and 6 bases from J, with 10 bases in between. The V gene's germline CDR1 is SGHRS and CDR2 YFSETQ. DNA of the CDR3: TGCGCCAGCAGCTTGTCAAGGTCAGCTGAAGCTTTCTTT. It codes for CASSLSRSAEAFF.

CDR3 residues: CATRTGTGSQETQYF. In DNA, the CDR3 is TGTGCCACCAGGACCGGGACAGGGTCCCAAGAGACCCAGTACTTC. The V call is TRBV10-3, the J call TRBJ2-5; 9 bases map to TRBD1. Trimming at V came to 10 bases and at J to 1 base, leaving 10 bases not matched to a gene. Germline V gene sequence: CDR1 ENHRY, CDR2 SYGVKD. This CDR3 region has 15 residues.

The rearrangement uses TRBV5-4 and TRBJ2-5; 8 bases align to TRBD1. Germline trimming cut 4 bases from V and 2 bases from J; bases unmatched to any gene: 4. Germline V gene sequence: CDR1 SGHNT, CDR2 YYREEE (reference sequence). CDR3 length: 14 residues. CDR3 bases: TGTGCCAGCAGCACGGGGACAGGTCAAGAGACCCAGTACTTC. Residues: CASSTGTGQETQYF.

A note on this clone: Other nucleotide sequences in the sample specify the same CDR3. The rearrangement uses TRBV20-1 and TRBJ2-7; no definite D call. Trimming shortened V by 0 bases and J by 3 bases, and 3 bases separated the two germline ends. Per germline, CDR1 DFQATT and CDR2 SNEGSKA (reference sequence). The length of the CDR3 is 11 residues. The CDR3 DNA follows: TGCAGTGCTAGAGATAGCTACGAGCAGTACTTC. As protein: CSARDSYEQYF.

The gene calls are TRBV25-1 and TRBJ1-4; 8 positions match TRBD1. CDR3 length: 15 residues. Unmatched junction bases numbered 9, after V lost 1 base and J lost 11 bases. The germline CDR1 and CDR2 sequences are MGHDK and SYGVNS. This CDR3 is CASSESGQGLGKLFF. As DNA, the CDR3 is TGTGCCAGCAGTGAATCTGGACAGGGTCTAGGGAAACTGTTTTTT. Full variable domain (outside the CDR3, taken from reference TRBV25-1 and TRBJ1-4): EADIYQTPRYLVIGTGKKITLECSQTMGHDKMYWYQQDPGMELHLIHYSYGVNSTEKGDLSSESTVSRIRTEHFPLTLESARPSHTSQYLCASSESGQGLGKLFFGSGTQLSVL.

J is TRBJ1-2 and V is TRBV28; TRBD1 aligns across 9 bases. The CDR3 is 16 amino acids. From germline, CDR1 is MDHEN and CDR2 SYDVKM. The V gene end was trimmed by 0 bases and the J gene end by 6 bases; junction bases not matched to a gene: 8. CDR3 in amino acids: CASSLWGTGKRNGYTF. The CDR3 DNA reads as TGTGCCAGCAGTTTATGGGGGACAGGGAAGAGGAATGGCTACACCTTC.

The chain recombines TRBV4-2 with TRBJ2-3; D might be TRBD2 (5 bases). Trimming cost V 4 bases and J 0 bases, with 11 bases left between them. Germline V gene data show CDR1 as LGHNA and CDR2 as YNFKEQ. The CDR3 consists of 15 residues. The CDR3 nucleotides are TGTGCCAGCAGCCTCCAAGCGGATAGCACAGATACGCAGTATTTT. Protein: CASSLQADSTDTQYF.

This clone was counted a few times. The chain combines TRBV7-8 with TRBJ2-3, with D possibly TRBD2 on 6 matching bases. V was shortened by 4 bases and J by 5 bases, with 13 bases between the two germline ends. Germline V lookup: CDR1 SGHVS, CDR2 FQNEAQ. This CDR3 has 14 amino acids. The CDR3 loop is CASSYTSLKDTQYF. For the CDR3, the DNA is TGTGCCAGCAGCTATACTAGCCTAAAAGATACGCAGTATTTT.

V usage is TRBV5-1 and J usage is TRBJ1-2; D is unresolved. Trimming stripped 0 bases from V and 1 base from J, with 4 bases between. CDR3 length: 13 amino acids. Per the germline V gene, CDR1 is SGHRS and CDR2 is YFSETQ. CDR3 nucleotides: TGCGCCAGCAGCTTGGAGGGTAACTATGGCTACACCTTC. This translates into CASSLEGNYGYTF.

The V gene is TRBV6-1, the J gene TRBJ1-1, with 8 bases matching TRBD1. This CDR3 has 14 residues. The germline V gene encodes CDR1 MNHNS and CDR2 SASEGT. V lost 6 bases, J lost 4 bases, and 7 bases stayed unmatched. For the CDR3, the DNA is TGTGCCAGCAGCGTTGACAGGGGAGGCACTGAAGCTTTCTTT. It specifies CASSVDRGGTEAFF.

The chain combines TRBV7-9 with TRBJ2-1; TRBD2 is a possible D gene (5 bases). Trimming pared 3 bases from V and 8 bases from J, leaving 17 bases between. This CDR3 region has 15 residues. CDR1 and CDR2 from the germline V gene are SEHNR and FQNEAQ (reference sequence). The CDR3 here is CASSLGRASSDEQFF. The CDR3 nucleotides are TGTGCCAGCAGCTTGGGTCGCGCTAGCAGCGATGAGCAGTTCTTC.

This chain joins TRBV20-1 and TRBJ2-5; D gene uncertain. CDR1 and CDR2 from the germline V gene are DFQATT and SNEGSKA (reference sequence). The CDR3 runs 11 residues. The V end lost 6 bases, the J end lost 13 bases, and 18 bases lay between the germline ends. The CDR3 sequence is CSARPQETWYF. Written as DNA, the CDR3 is TGCAGTGCCCGCCCCCAAGAGACGTGGTACTTC.

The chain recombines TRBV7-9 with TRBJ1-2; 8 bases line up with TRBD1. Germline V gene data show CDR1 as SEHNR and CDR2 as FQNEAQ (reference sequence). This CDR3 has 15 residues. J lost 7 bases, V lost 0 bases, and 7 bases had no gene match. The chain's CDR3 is CASSLAGQGARGYTF. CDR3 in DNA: TGTGCCAGCAGCTTAGCGGGTCAGGGGGCGCGTGGCTACACCTTC.